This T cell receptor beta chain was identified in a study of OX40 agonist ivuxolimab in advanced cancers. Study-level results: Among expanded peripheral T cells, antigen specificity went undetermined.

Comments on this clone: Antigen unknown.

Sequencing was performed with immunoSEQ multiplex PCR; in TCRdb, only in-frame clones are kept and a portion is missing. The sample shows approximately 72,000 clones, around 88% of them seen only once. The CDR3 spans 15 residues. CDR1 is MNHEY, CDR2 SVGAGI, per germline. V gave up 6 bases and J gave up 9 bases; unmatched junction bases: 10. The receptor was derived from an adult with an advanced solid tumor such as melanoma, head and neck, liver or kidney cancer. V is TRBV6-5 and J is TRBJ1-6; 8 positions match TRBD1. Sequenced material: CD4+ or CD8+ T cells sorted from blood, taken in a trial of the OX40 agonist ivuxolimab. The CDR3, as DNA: TGTGCCAGCAGCGTAGAAAGGACAGGGCTTTCACCCCTCCACTTT. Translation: CASSVERTGLSPLHF.